This passage covers 9 T cell receptor beta chains from one sample sequenced in a study of T cell changes during pregnancy in multiple sclerosis. Measured with immunoSEQ multiplex PCR; TCRdb has only the in-frame clones, and not every one. The table includes fewer than 50,000 clones, roughly 93% detected once. The input for sequencing was CD4+ T cells from peripheral blood mononuclear cells, taken in the second trimester of pregnancy. The receptors derive from a female donor in good health, enrolled as a control in a pregnancy study.

CDR3 DNA: TGTGCCAGCAGCTTGGACAGTTATAGCAATCAGCCCCAGCATTTT. Translated: CASSLDSYSNQPQHF. V is TRBV5-6 and J is TRBJ1-5; the D is unclear. The CDR3 runs 15 residues. Germline loops: CDR1 SGHDT, CDR2 YYEEEE. The V end was cut by 0 bases, the J end by 0 bases, with 7 bases between.

The chain links TRBV7-2 to TRBJ1-1; TRBD1 agrees at 10 bases. The CDR3 has 16 amino acids. From germline, CDR1 is SGHTA and CDR2 FQGNSA. V shed 4 bases and J 1 base; nucleotides not matched to a gene: 6. CDR3 DNA sequence: TGTGCCAGCAGCTCGGGGGGGACAGGGGCGAACACTGAAGCTTTCTTT. Its translation is CASSSGGTGANTEAFF.

V gene TRBV23-1 combines with J gene TRBJ1-1, with D hard to call. Being an ORF, TRBV23-1 has a function that is uncertain. V was cut by 7 bases and J by 1 base, with 7 bases left in between. This CDR3 has 12 amino acids. The CDR3 spells CASTPGNTEAFF. The CDR3 DNA sequence: TGCGCCAGCACCCCGGGGAACACTGAAGCTTTCTTT.

The chain has TRBV5-6 and TRBJ1-4; D is unresolved. CDR3 length: 14 residues. Trimming removed 0 bases from V and 4 bases from J, with 7 bases in between. From germline, CDR1 is SGHDT and CDR2 YYEEEE. CDR3 protein: CASSLDSSNEKLFF. The CDR3 coding sequence is TGTGCCAGCAGCTTGGACAGCAGTAATGAAAAACTGTTTTTT.

CDR3 protein: CASRDGRIQETQYF. The CDR3 coding sequence is TGTGCCAGCAGGGACGGGAGAATCCAAGAGACCCAGTACTTC. J is TRBJ2-5 and V is TRBV27, with D possibly being TRBD2 (6 bases). Trimming removed 6 bases at V and 1 base at J, with 12 bases between. CDR3 length: 14 amino acids. CDR1 and CDR2 (germline): MNHEY, SMNVEV (reference sequence).

Only one count was recorded for this clone. This chain uses TRBV11-2 with TRBJ1-2; D not certain. Trimming stripped 0 bases from V and 6 bases from J, with 17 bases between. The CDR3 has 16 residues. Germline CDR1 SGHAT, CDR2 FQNNGV. CDR3 residues: CASSLDPYARSHGYTF. The CDR3 DNA is TGTGCCAGCAGCTTAGATCCGTACGCTAGAAGCCATGGCTACACCTTC.

This chain joins TRBV7-2 and TRBJ2-5; 8 bases map to TRBD1. In germline, CDR1 is SGHTA, CDR2 FQGNSA. The CDR3 contains 16 residues. J lost 6 bases, V lost 1 base, and 10 bases had no gene match. CDR3 bases: TGTGCCAGCAGCTTAGAAGCGGCAGGGGGCTTAAAGACCCAGTACTTC. Residues: CASSLEAAGGLKTQYF.

The chain couples TRBV6-5 to TRBJ2-7; 7 bases fit TRBD1. Germline V lookup: CDR1 MNHEY, CDR2 SVGAGI. This CDR3 spans 15 amino acids. J lost 1 base, V lost 6 bases, and 9 bases had no gene match. The CDR3 protein is CASSLGTDISYEQYF. The CDR3 DNA is TGTGCCAGCAGCCTTGGGACAGATATTTCCTACGAGCAGTACTTC.

The V gene is TRBV6-5, the J gene TRBJ2-3, with unresolved D. V lost 5 bases and J lost 2, with 5 bases in between. CDR3 length: 12 amino acids. CDR1 and CDR2 from the germline V gene are MNHEY and SVGAGI. The CDR3 reads CASSPSTDTQYF. In DNA form, the CDR3 reads TGTGCCAGCAGTCCCTCCACAGATACGCAGTATTTT.